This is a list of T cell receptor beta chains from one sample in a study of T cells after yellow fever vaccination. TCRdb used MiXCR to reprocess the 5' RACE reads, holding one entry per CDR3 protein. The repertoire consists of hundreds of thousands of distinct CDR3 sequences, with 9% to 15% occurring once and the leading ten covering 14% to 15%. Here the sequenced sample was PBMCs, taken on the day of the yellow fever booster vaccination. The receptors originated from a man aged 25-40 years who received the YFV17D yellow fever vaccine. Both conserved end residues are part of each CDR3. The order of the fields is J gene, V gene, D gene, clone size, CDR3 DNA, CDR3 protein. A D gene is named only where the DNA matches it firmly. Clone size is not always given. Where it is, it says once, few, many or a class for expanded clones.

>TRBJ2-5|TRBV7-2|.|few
TGTGCCAGCAGCTTAGGTGCAGACCGGGAGACCCAGTACTTC
CASSLGADRETQYF
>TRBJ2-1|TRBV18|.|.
TGTGCCAGCTCACCAATTAGGACGGGGAGCTCCTACAATGAGCAGTTCTTC
CASSPIRTGSSYNEQFF
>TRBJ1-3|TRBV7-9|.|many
TGTGCCAGCAGCTTATTTGAGGGCTCTGGAAACACCATATATTTT
CASSLFEGSGNTIYF
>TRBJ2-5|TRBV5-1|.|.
TGCGCCAGCAGCGGTGAGAGGGGACCCCAAGAGACCCAGTACTTC
CASSGERGPQETQYF
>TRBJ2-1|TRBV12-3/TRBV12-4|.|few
TGTGCCAGCAGTCACAGGGTTCCCTCCTACAATGAGCAGTTCTTC
CASSHRVPSYNEQFF
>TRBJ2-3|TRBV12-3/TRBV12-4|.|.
TGTGCCAGCAGCCCGAATTCAGGGACAGATACGCAGTATTTT
CASSPNSGTDTQYF
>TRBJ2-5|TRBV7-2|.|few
TGTGCCAGCAGCATTTACCGGGACTTCGGTGAGACCCAGTACTTC
CASSIYRDFGETQYF
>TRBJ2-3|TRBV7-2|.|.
TGTGCCAGCAGCTTGGCGATCGGTTTCACAGATACGCAGTATTTT
CASSLAIGFTDTQYF
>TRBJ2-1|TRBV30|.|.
TGTGCCTCTTCACAGGTGAACTCCTACAATGAGCAGTTCTTC
CASSQVNSYNEQFF
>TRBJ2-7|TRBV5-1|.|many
TGCGCCAGCAGCTCCGGGACCCCGGACGAGCAGTACTTC
CASSSGTPDEQYF
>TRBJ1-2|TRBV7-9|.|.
TGTGCCAGCAGCCAAGGGACCGCCGGGGACTATGGCTACACCTTC
CASSQGTAGDYGYTF
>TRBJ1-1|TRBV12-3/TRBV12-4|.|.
TGTGCCAGCAGTCCACCTAGGACGGCGTACCTCAGCCAAAAGAACACTGAAGCTTTCTTT
CASSPPRTAYLSQKNTEAFF
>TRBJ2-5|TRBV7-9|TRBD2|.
TGTGCCAGCAGCTTCGACCGACTAGCGGGAATAGAGACCCAGTACTTC
CASSFDRLAGIETQYF
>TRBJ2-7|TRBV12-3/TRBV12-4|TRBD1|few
TGTGCCAGCAGAACGCGGACAGGGGGCTCCAGCGAGCAGTACTTC
CASRTRTGGSSEQYF
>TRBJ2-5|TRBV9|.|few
TGTGCCAGCAGCGTAGTTGGGGACCAAGAGACCCAGTACTTC
CASSVVGDQETQYF
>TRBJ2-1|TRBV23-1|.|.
TGTGTCAGCCGCCAGCACAGGAGTCATGAGCAGTTCTTC
CVSRQHRSHEQFF
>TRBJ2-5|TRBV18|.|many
TGTGCCAGCTCACCACCCGGAGGGAGTGAGACCCAGTACTTC
CASSPPGGSETQYF
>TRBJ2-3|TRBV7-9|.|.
TGTGCCAGCAGCTTAGACGGGGGACCAAGAGATACGCAGTATTTT
CASSLDGGPRDTQYF
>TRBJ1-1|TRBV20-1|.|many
TGCAGTGCTCCGGACGCTACGGAAGCTTTCTTT
CSAPDATEAFF
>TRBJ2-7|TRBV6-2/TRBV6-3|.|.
TGTGCCTCATCAAACGACTACCGCTCCTACGAGCAGTACTTC
CASSNDYRSYEQYF
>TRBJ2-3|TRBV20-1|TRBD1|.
TGCAGTGCTAGATCCCGGGACAGGGGCGGCACAGATACGCAGTATTTT
CSARSRDRGGTDTQYF
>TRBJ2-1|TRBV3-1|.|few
TGTGCCAGCAGCCAAGATGGAACCGGGACCTCCCTTCGTATCTACAATGAGCAGTTCTTC
CASSQDGTGTSLRIYNEQFF
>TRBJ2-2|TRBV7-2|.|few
TGTGCCAGCAGCCCCCGGAGTTTCAGCGGGGAGCTGTTTTTT
CASSPRSFSGELFF
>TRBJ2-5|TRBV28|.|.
TGTGCCAGCAGTTTCCGCCTCAATACAGCGCCGGGAGAGACCCAGTACTTC
CASSFRLNTAPGETQYF
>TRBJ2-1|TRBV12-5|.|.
TGTGCTAGTGGTTTGGTACTGTCGGGAACCTACAATGAGCAGTTCTTC
CASGLVLSGTYNEQFF
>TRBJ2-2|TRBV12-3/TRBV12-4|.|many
TGTGCCAGTGAAGACGGGAACACCGGGGAGCTGTTTTTT
CASEDGNTGELFF
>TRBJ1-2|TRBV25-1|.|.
TGTGCCAGCAGCTTCAATAACTATGGCTACACCTTC
CASSFNNYGYTF
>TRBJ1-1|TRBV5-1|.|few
TGCGCCAGCAGCTTGGACAGCCGATACACTGAAGCTTTCTTT
CASSLDSRYTEAFF
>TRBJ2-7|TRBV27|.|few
TGTGCCAGCAGTTTATCTTTGGGACTCCCAAGGGACGAGCAGTACTTC
CASSLSLGLPRDEQYF
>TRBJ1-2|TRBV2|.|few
TGTGCCAGCAGTGAATTGGGGACCTATGGCTACACCTTC
CASSELGTYGYTF
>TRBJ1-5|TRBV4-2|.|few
TGTGCCAGCAGCCAAGATTTCGAGGGGATCCAGCCCCAGCATTTT
CASSQDFEGIQPQHF
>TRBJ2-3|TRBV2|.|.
TGTGCCAGCAGTGGGATCACAGATACGCAGTATTTT
CASSGITDTQYF
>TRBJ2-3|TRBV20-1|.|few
TGCAGTGCTCTTCAAGGGGGGCTGACAGATACGCAGTATTTT
CSALQGGLTDTQYF
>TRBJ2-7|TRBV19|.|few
TGTGCCAGTAGTTCAATTGGGTACGAGCAGTACTTC
CASSSIGYEQYF
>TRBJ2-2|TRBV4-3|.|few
TGCGCCAGCAGCCAAGAGGGCAGGGAGGTCGGGGAGCTGTTTTTT
CASSQEGREVGELFF
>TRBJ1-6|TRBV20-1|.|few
TGCAGTGCTACCCGCCCCGAGTCACCCCTCCACTTT
CSATRPESPLHF
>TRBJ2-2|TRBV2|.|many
TGTGCCAGCAGCCCAATCCAGGGCACCGGGGAGCTGTTTTTT
CASSPIQGTGELFF
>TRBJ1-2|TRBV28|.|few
TGTGCCAGCAGTTTAATCGATCAGGGACGGGATGGCTACACCTTC
CASSLIDQGRDGYTF
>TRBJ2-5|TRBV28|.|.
TGTGCCAGCACCCCTGGGGGTGTAGAGACCCAGTACTTC
CASTPGGVETQYF
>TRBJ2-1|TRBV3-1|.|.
TGTGCCAGCAGCCAAGACCGCAGGGGTAGAAGCAATGAGCAGTTCTTC
CASSQDRRGRSNEQFF
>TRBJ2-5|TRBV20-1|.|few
TGCAGTGCTAGAGGGGACGCAAGGCAAGAGACCCAGTACTTC
CSARGDARQETQYF
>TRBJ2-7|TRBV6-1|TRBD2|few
TGTGCCAGTCGAGCGGGAGGGCCTTTCGAGCAGTACTTC
CASRAGGPFEQYF
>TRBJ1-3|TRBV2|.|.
TGTGCCAGCAGTGTAACAGGTGTAAACACCATATATTTT
CASSVTGVNTIYF
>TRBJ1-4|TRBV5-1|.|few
TGCGCCAGCAGCGACGCAACTGCAACTAATGAAAAACTGTTTTTT
CASSDATATNEKLFF
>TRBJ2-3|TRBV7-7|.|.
TGTGCTAGCAGCCGAGGGACCTCGGGGACAGATACGCAGTATTTT
CASSRGTSGTDTQYF
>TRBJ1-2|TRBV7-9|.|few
TGTGCCAGCAGCTTAGAATCCGTGGACTATGGCTACACCTTC
CASSLESVDYGYTF